This TCR beta chain stems from a study of cytomegalovirus exposure and HLA in healthy donors. Turning to the study itself: The approximately 130 validation repertoires matched the approximately 700 first-cohort repertoires in platform, a later analysis reported. Study-wide results and limits: Among TCR sequences, most were rare, though some public TCRs appeared in many donors. The classifier reportedly diagnosed cytomegalovirus status with high specificity and sensitivity.

The study drew the donors from its approximately 110-subject validation cohort, separate from the roughly 670-subject first cohort. The data were produced by immunoSEQ multiplex PCR, yet TCRdb's version contains in-frame clones alone and is incomplete. The sample yields 180,000 or so clones, 75% to 85% seen once. Trimming at V came to 6 bases and at J to 3 bases, leaving 7 bases not matched to a gene. The CDR3 runs 15 residues. From germline, CDR1 is MNHEY and CDR2 SMNVEV (reference sequence). Concerning this clone: Its antigen is unidentified.

Source material: PBMCs. This receptor was obtained from a woman aged 25 to 39 in good health and CMV-seropositive. The V and J genes are TRBV27 and TRBJ2-5; 10 nucleotides agree with TRBD1. The DNA of the CDR3 is TGTGCCAGCAGCTCAGGGACAGGGGTTGAAGAGACCCAGTACTTC. This translates into CASSSGTGVEETQYF.